This TCR beta chain was sequenced in a study of blood T cells in healthy people across ages (dated by TCRdb to between 2015 and 2016). Broadly, across the study: In model experiments, roughly one uniquely barcoded TCR beta cDNA molecule per two T cells was captured by template switching. Age-related changes in TCR beta repertoire diversity were measured in the study by deep sequencing normalized with unique cDNA molecular identifiers. The donors were divided into four age groups: young (average around 16 years), middle-aged (about 39), aged (around 59) and long-lived (around 80). Using the same blood draw, the study looked at two additional independent replicas of 1 million unique cDNA reads for two donors, one aged 18 to 30 and the other aged 80 or older. What the authors observed across the whole study: Donor CMV infection status was unknown, potentially confounding age-related changes in expanded clonotypes. As age increased, observed TCR beta diversity per million T cells dropped in a roughly linear way, and a significant reduction was already evident by age 40. A strong correlation was found between observed TCR beta diversity and the percentage of naive T cells measured by flow cytometry. Compared with the aged group, the long-lived group had more naive CD4+ T cells, fewer expanded clones and increased TCR diversity, a pattern suggesting age selection. Since profiling was done on bulk unsorted PBMCs, naive and antigen-experienced compartments could not be conclusively compared. Estimates of total diversity from one million sequenced T cells were regarded as lower bounds and underestimates.

Library construction relied on 5' RACE. The reads were generated on an Illumina HiSeq 2500. A second PCR of 7 to 11 cycles was performed with a sample-barcoded 5' primer and a J-beta primer mix. A unique molecular identifier was introduced onto each TCR beta cDNA molecule by a template-switch 5' adaptor carrying 12 random nucleotides. At least 3 million CDR3-containing paired-end reads were obtained from each sample. First-strand cDNA synthesis was performed from all RNA using the Mint cDNA synthesis kit, with priming by a TRBC-specific oligonucleotide. All cDNA was treated with uracil-DNA glycosylase and then went through a first 18-cycle PCR with the universal primers M1SS and BC2_uni_R. As for how the authors treated the data: For normalization, 1 million high-quality reads were randomly selected from each sample, with every read carrying a distinct molecular identifier. Reads with shared molecular identifiers were discarded instead of being binned into consensus sequences. MiTCR, set to a Q25 quality threshold and the strictest error-elimination algorithm, was used for CDR3 identification, clonotype clustering and error correction. A nonparametric unseen species model using Euler transformation provided a lower-bound estimate of total TCR beta diversity. TCRdb applied fastp at Q25 and MiXCR to the public reads, then kept only in-frame beta chains. Each entry merges the rows of one CDR3 protein and shows their most common DNA and genes. TCRdb assigned the V and J calls; the authors' analysis was not used. The sample table records fewer than 1,200,000 distinct CDR3 sequences; 25% of these occur just once. Together, the top ten hold around 0.75% of the sample.

The donors were roughly 39 Caucasian individuals from Russia, aged 6 to 90 years, who were systemically healthy. Each donor gave ten milliliters of peripheral blood, collected into EDTA-treated Vacutainer tubes. Ficoll-Paque density-gradient centrifugation was used to isolate PBMCs, with at least 6.5 million per sample. Total RNA was extracted from PBMCs with Trizol reagent, with at least 6 micrograms obtained per sample. Naive CD45RAhigh/CD27high T cell percentages were measured by flow cytometry on a PBMC aliquot from every donor. The CDR3 measures 15 amino acids from cysteine to phenylalanine. Just CDR3 DNA is preserved here, 45 bases in frame from base 1. Here V drops 4 bases and J drops 3 bases, and the junction holds 9 bases not matched to any gene. CDR1 and CDR2, looked up from the germline V gene, are SGHVS and FNYEAQ. This clonotype was recorded many times. Its antigen specificity is not known. Base qualities are missing; no much larger clone stands one base away.

These records were also assigned to another study, of T cells of mothers and their children. The second study reports: Nine systemically healthy Caucasian individuals served as donors, namely three mothers together with their six children. cDNA synthesis used all of the extracted RNA, with around 1.5 ug of RNA in each 15 ul reaction. In the second PCR, sample barcodes and 2-4 random nucleotides were introduced via the M1S primer. Each mother yielded over 8 million TCR beta CDR3 reads and each child roughly 3.1 million reads. In both related and unrelated pairs, thymic selection shapes the output of TCR recombination in a similar way, with inherited differences having only a minor effect. Related mother-child pairs always showed normalized repertoire overlap that was slightly higher than in unrelated mother-child pairs, though the difference was never significant. Persistent microchimeric T cell clones were not detected, at a sensitivity of approximately 93 clones per million clonotypes. Deep NGS was used in the study to compare the TCR beta repertoires of mothers and children and to look for features that separate related mother-child pairs from unrelated individuals. Mothers averaged approximately 41 +/- 4 years of age and children averaged around 10 +/- 4 years. After adapter ligation was performed with NEBNext reagents, the libraries were sequenced on an Illumina HiSeq 2000 with 100+100 nt paired-end reads. Mother and child libraries were prepared a month apart and sequenced in separate runs to prevent cross-contamination. For each donor, between 500,000 and 2,000,000 distinct TCR beta clonotypes were identified. Naive TCR beta clonotypes were estimated from low-frequency clonotypes matched to each donor's FACS-determined naive share, without sorting.

Recombination joined TRBV7-6 with TRBJ2-7; 7 bases in the middle match TRBD1. Sequenced sample: blood. The TCR sequence derives from a girl aged 2-10 years in good health. The CDR3 reads CASSSRQGTNYEQYF. The DNA sequence is given as TGTGCCAGCAGCTCGCGACAGGGAACTAACTACGAGCAGTACTTC.